This TCR beta chain was retrieved from a study of regulatory T cells in long-lasting Graves disease. The CDR3 totals 15 residues. CDR1 is MDHEN, CDR2 SYDVKM, per germline. Trimming stripped 7 bases from V and 1 base from J, with 16 bases between. CDR3 regions were amplified by Arm-PCR using iRepertoire HTBI primers to build TCR beta libraries. Via MiXCR, TCRdb re-called the multiplex PCR reads, giving one row per CDR3 protein. The sample has 450,000 to 600,000 distinct CDR3 sequences, 15% to 20% seen once. Study outcomes and limitations: Preferential use of TRBV28, TRBJ1-2 and TRBJ2-5 was seen in persistent disease.

This clonotype was found many times. The antigen is unknown. Time point reported: newly diagnosed GD, antithyroid drugs for less than 3 months. With RNA extracted from PBMCs as input, the TCR library was made. This sample was also put to use in a study of T cells in Graves' hyperthyroidism and ophthalmopathy. From that report: Most clonotypes expanded in thyroid above 0.001 were likewise present in blood.

The chain recombines TRBV28 with TRBJ2-5; TRBD2 is a possible D gene (5 bases). This clonotype was obtained from a man aged 35 to 55 with Graves disease. Sequenced material: peripheral blood mononuclear cells (PBMCs), taken at new diagnosis, from a patient treated with antithyroid drugs. The CDR3, as DNA: TGTGCCAGCACCCTATATTCAGCGGCCCAAGAGACCCAGTACTTC. Encoded protein: CASTLYSAAQETQYF.